Following are 7 T cell receptor beta chains from one sample sequenced in a study of blood T cell repertoires in COVID-19. TCRdb's table, derived via immunoSEQ multiplex PCR, lists solely in-frame clones and lacks some. Of about 160,000 clones in the sample, around 80% were seen once. The sequenced sample consisted of peripheral blood. These receptor sequences come from a human donor with acute or convalescent COVID-19. The donor label of this sample is uncertain.

The chain combines TRBV12-3 or TRBV12-4 with TRBJ2-7; 9 bases line up with TRBD2. J gave up 7 bases and V 3 bases, and 4 bases lay outside the gene matches. The CDR3 runs 13 residues. The CDR3 DNA follows: TGTGCCAGCAGTTTTCTAGCGGGGTATGAGCAGTACTTC. Translation: CASSFLAGYEQYF.

The chain uses TRBV12-5 and TRBJ1-2; 7 bases agree with TRBD1. This CDR3 is built from 14 residues. With V trimmed by 6 bases and J by 5 bases, 9 bases remained unmatched. Per the germline V gene, CDR1 is LGHNT and CDR2 is FRNRAP. CDR3 region: CASGLLDRDYGYTF. In DNA, the CDR3 is TGTGCTAGTGGACTACTCGACAGGGATTATGGCTACACCTTC.

The J gene is TRBJ1-5, the V gene TRBV24-1; D gene uncertain. Trimming removed 8 bases at V and 7 bases at J, with 20 bases between. Germline V gene sequence: CDR1 KGHDR, CDR2 SFDVKD. The CDR3 loop spans 15 amino acids. The CDR3 loop is CATIPGSFPHQPQHF. The CDR3 DNA sequence: TGTGCCACCATCCCGGGATCTTTTCCACACCAGCCCCAGCATTTT.

The rearrangement links TRBV29-1 to TRBJ1-1; 7 bases are shared with TRBD1. V trimming: 7 bases; J trimming: 0 bases; junction bases outside the gene matches: 11. CDR3 size: 15 residues. Germline assignment: CDR1 SQVTM and CDR2 ANQGSEA. CDR3 in amino acids: CSAKGQRTMNTEAFF. The CDR3 DNA is TGCAGCGCTAAGGGACAGCGTACAATGAACACTGAAGCTTTCTTT.

This sequence joins TRBV7-2 and TRBJ2-1; D remains unclear. CDR3 length equals 12 residues. V was cut by 6 bases and J by 10 bases, with 13 bases left in between. Germline V gene sequence: CDR1 SGHTA, CDR2 FQGNSA. This CDR3 is CASSYYSDEQFF. The CDR3 DNA is TGTGCCAGCAGTTATTACAGTGACGAGCAGTTCTTC.

The rearrangement uses TRBV7-3 and TRBJ1-1; TRBD1 agrees at 9 bases. Germline assignment: CDR1 SGHTA and CDR2 FQGTGA. J gave up 6 bases and V 5 bases, and 16 bases lay outside the gene matches. The CDR3 extends over 17 amino acids. In DNA, the CDR3 is TGTGCCAGCAGCCGTACAGGGGGCGGGCTGGTAAGACCTGAAGCTTTCTTT. This codes for CASSRTGGGLVRPEAFF.

The chain recombines TRBV10-3 with TRBJ2-1; 8 bases are a match to TRBD2. J lost 6 bases, V lost 11 bases, and 9 bases had no gene match. The CDR3 totals 13 residues. The germline V gene encodes CDR1 ENHRY and CDR2 SYGVKD. The CDR3 DNA sequence: TGTGCCTCCGCGGGACTAGGTGTCAATGAGCAGTTCTTC. Translation gives CASAGLGVNEQFF.